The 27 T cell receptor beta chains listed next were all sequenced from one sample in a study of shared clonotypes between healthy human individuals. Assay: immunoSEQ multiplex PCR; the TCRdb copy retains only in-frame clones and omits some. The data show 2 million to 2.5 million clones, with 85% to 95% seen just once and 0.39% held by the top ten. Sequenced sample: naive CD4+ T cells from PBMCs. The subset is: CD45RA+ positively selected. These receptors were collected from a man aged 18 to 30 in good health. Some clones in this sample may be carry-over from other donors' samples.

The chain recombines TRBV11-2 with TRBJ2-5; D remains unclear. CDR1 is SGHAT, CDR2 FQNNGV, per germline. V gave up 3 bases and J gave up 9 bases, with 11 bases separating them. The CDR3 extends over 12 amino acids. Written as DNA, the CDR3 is TGTGCCAGCAGCTTCGGCGCTGCGGCCCAGTACTTC. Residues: CASSFGAAAQYF.

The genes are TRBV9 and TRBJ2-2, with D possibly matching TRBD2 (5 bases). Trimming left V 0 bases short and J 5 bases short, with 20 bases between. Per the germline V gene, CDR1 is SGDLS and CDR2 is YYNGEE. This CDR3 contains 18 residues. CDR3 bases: TGTGCCAGCAGCGTAGGGGCTCGGCGGGCTAGTAGGACCGGGGAGCTGTTTTTT. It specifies CASSVGARRASRTGELFF. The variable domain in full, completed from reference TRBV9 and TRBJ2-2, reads DSGVTQTPKHLITATGQRVTLRCSPRSGDLSVYWYQQSLDQGLQFLIQYYNGEERAKGNILERFSAQQFPDLHSELNLSSLELGDSALYFCASSVGARRASRTGELFFGEGSRLTVL.

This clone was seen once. The CDR3: CASSINSGGGDTQYF. The CDR3 DNA follows: TGTGCCAGCAGTATAAACAGCGGGGGGGGCGATACGCAGTATTTT. The chain links TRBV2 to TRBJ2-3, with 10 bases matching TRBD2. The CDR3 contains 15 residues. J was trimmed by 6 bases and V by 5 bases; bases with no gene match: 8. Germline assignment: CDR1 SNHLY and CDR2 FYNNEI.

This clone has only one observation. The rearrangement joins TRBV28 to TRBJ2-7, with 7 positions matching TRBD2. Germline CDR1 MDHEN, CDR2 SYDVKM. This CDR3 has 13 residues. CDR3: CAHKRDLRGEQYF. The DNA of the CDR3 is TGTGCACACAAGCGGGACCTACGTGGCGAGCAGTACTTC. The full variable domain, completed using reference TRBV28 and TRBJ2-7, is DVKVTQSSRYLVKRTGEKVFLECVQDMDHENMFWYRQDPGLGLRLIYFSYDVKMKEKGDIPEGYSVSREKKERFSLILESASTNQTSMYLCAHKRDLRGEQYFGPGTRLTVT.

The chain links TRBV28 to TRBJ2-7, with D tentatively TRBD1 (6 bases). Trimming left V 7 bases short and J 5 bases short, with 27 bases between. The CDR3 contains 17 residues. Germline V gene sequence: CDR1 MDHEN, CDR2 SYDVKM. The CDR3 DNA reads TGTGCCAGCACCCAATCAGGGGCCGGATCCTTTGCTGACGAGCAGTACTTC. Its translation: CASTQSGAGSFADEQYF.

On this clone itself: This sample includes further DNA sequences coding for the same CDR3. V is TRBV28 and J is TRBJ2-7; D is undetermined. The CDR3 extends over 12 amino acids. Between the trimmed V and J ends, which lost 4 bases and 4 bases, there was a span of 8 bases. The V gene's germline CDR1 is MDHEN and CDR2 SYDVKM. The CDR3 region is CASSSYPYEQYF. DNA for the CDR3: TGTGCCAGCAGTTCCTACCCGTACGAGCAGTACTTC.

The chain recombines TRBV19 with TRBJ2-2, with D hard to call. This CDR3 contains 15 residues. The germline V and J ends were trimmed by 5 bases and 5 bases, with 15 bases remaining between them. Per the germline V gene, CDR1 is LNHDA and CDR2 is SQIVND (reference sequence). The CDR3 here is CASSVSGLITGELFF. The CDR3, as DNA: TGTGCCAGTAGTGTCTCCGGCCTTATTACCGGGGAGCTGTTTTTT.

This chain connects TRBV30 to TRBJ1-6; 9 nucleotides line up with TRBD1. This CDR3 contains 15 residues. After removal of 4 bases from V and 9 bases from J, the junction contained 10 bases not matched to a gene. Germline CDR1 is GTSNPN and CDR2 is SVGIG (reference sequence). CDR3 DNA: TGTGCCTGGACCATCCGGGGGACAGGGACTTCACCCCTCCACTTT. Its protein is CAWTIRGTGTSPLHF.

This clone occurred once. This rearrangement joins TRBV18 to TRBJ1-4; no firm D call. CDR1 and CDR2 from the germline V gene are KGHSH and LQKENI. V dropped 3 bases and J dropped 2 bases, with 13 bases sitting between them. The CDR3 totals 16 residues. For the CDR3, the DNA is TGTGCCAGCTCACCCGGACTCCCGACCACTAATGAAAAACTGTTTTTT. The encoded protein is CASSPGLPTTNEKLFF. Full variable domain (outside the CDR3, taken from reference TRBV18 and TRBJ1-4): NAGVMQNPRHLVRRRGQEARLRCSPMKGHSHVYWYRQLPEEGLKFMVYLQKENIIDESGMPKERFSAEFPKEGPSILRIQQVVRGDSAAYFCASSPGLPTTNEKLFFGSGTQLSVL.

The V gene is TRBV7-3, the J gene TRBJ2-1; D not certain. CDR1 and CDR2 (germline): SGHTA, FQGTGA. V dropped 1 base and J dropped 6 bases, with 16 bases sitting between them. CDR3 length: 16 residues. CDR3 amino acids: CASSLRSTSSGNEQFF. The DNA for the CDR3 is TGTGCCAGCAGCTTAAGGTCAACCTCTTCGGGCAATGAGCAGTTCTTC.

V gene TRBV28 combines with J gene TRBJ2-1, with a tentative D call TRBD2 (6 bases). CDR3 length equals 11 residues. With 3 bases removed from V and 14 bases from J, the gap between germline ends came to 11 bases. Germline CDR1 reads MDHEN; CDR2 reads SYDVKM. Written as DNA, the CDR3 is TGTGCCAGCAGTTTGGGAGGCTCCGAGTTCTTC. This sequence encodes CASSLGGSEFF.

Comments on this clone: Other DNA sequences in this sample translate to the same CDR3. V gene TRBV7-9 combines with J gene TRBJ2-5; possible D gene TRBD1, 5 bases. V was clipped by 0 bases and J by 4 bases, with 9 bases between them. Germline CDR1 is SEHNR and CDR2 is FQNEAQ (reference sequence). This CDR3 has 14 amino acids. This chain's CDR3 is CASSLAGAGETQYF. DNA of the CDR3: TGTGCCAGCAGCTTAGCAGGGGCTGGAGAGACCCAGTACTTC.

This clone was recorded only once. The CDR3 loop is CASSWGTVTGELFF. DNA for the CDR3: TGTGCCAGCAGTTGGGGGACAGTCACCGGGGAGCTGTTTTTT. This chain connects TRBV7-2 to TRBJ2-2; 7 nucleotides line up with TRBD1. CDR1 is SGHTA, CDR2 FQGNSA, per germline. With V trimmed by 6 bases and J by 4 bases, 5 bases remained unmatched. CDR3 length: 14 residues.

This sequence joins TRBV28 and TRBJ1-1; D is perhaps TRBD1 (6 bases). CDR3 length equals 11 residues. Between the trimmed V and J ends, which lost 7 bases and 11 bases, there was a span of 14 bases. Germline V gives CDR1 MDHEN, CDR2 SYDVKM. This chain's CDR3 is CASTFQQGAFF. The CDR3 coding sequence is TGTGCCAGCACCTTTCAGCAGGGGGCTTTCTTT.

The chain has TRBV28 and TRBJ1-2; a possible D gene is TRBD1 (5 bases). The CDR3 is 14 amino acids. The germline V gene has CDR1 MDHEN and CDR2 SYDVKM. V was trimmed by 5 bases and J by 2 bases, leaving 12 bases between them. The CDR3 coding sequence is TGTGCCAGCAGTCAAGGACACCGGAACTATGGCTACACCTTC. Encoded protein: CASSQGHRNYGYTF.

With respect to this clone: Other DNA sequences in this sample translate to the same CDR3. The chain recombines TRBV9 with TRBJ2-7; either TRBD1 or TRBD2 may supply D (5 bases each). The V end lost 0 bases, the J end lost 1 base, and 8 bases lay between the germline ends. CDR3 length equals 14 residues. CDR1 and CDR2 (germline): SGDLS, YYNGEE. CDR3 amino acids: CASSVGGPSYEQYF. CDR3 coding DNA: TGTGCCAGCAGCGTAGGGGGACCTTCCTACGAGCAGTACTTC.

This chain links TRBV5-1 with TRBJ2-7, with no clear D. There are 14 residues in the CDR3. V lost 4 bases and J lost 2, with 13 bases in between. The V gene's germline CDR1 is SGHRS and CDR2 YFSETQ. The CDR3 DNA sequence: TGCGCCAGCAGCCCAACCCGCGGCACCTACGAGCAGTACTTC. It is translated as CASSPTRGTYEQYF.

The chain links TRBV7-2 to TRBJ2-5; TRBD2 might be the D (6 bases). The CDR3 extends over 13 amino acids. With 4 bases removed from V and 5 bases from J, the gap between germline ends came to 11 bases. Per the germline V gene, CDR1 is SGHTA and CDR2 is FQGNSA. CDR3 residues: CASSSGLWETQYF. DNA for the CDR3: TGTGCCAGCAGCTCGGGACTCTGGGAGACCCAGTACTTC.

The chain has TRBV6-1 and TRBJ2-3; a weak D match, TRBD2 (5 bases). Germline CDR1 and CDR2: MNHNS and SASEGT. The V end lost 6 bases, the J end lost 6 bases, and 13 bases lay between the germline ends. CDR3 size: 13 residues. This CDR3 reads CASRKLGRDTQYF. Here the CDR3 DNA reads TGTGCCAGCAGAAAACTAGGGCGCGATACGCAGTATTTT.

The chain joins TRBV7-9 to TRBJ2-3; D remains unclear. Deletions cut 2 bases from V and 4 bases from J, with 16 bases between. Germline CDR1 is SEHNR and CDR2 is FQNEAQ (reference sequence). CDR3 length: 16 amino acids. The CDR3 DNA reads TGTGCCAGCAGCTTAACTGCAGGAAGAAGAGCAGATACGCAGTATTTT. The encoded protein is CASSLTAGRRADTQYF.

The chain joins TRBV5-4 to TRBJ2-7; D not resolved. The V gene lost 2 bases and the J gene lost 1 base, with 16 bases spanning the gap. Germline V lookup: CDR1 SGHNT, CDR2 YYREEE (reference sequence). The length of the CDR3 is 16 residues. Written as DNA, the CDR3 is TGTGCCAGCAGCTTCGGTCAGCTATCCCTATCCTACGAGCAGTACTTC. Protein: CASSFGQLSLSYEQYF.

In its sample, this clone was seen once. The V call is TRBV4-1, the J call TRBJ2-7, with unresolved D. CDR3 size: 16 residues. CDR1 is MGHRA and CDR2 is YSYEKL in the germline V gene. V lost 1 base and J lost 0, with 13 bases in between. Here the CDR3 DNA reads TGCGCCAGCAGCCAAGGGGCCCCACCATTCTCCTACGAGCAGTACTTC. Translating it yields CASSQGAPPFSYEQYF.

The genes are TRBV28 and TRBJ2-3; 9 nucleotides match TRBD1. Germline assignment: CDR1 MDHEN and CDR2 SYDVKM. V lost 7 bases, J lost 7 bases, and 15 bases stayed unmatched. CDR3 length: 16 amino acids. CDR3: CASNGNRGQGFNTQYF. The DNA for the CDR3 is TGTGCCAGCAACGGTAATAGGGGACAGGGCTTTAATACGCAGTATTTT.

As DNA, the CDR3 is TGTGCCTGGAGGGCGGGGGACAGGGGGCACACCGGGGAGCTGTTTTTT. Its translation is CAWRAGDRGHTGELFF. The chain recombines TRBV30 with TRBJ2-2; 12 bases align to TRBD1. Germline-derived CDR1 and CDR2 are GTSNPN and SVGIG (reference sequence). Trimming took 3 bases from V and 3 from J; bases not matched to a gene: 5. The CDR3 contains 16 residues.

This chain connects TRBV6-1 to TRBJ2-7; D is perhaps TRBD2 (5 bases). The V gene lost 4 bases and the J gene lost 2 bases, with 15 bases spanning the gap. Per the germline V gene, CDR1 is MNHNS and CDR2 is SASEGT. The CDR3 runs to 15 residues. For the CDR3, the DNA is TGTGCCAGCAGTGTAGAAACTCTAGCCACCTACGAGCAGTACTTC. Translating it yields CASSVETLATYEQYF.

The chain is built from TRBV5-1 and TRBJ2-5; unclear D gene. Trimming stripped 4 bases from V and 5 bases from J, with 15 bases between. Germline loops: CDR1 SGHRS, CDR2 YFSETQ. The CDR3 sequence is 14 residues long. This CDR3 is CASSPVLGRETQYF. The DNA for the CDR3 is TGCGCCAGCAGCCCCGTGCTTGGAAGGGAGACCCAGTACTTC.

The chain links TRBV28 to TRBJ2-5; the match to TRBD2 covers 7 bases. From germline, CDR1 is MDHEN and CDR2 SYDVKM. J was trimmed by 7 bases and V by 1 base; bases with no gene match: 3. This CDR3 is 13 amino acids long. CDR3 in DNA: TGTGCCAGCAGTTTATCCTGGGGGGGGACCCAGTACTTC. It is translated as CASSLSWGGTQYF.